What follows are 26 T cell receptor beta chains derived from one specimen sequenced in a study of PD-L1 blockade in urothelial cancer. Libraries were prepared by immunoSEQ multiplex PCR; TCRdb keeps only in-frame clonotypes and omits some of them. The repertoire holds around 63,000 clones, with approximately 80% as singletons. Time point: pretreatment peripheral blood. Sample: PBMCs, taken around atezolizumab (anti-PD-L1) treatment. The receptors shown here come from a man between 65 and 85 years old with urothelial cancer.

V is TRBV5-4 and J is TRBJ2-1, with 7 bases aligning to TRBD2. Looked up from germline, CDR1 is SGHNT and CDR2 is YYREEE (reference sequence). The length of the CDR3 is 18 residues. Trimming took 4 bases from V and 0 from J; bases not matched to a gene: 13. The CDR3 spells CASSIDYSGPSSYNEQFF. CDR3 coding DNA: TGTGCCAGCAGCATTGACTATAGCGGGCCAAGCTCCTACAATGAGCAGTTCTTC.

This clone was found a few times. The rearrangement links TRBV2 to TRBJ2-1; 8 bases match TRBD2. Trimming at V came to 3 bases and at J to 9 bases, leaving 10 bases not matched to a gene. The CDR3 has 15 residues. Germline lookup yields CDR1 SNHLY and CDR2 FYNNEI. As DNA, the CDR3 is TGTGCCAGCAGTGATCAACTAGCGCGGGGGGTTGAGCAGTTCTTC. Its protein is CASSDQLARGVEQFF.

The chain has TRBV19 and TRBJ2-1; D unclear. V gave up 1 base and J gave up 5 bases, with 6 bases separating them. CDR3 length equals 13 residues. Germline V gene lookup returns CDR1 LNHDA and CDR2 SQIVND (reference sequence). CDR3 residues: CASSIGPNNEQFF. The CDR3, as DNA: TGTGCCAGTAGTATAGGGCCAAACAATGAGCAGTTCTTC.

For the CDR3, the DNA is TGTGCCAGTAGTAGATCCGGGACTAGCTTCGTTGAGCAGTTCTTC. It is translated as CASSRSGTSFVEQFF. V is TRBV19 and J is TRBJ2-1, with 9 nucleotides matching TRBD2. The V gene's germline CDR1 is LNHDA and CDR2 SQIVND (reference sequence). The junction had 10 bases not matched to a gene; V was cut back by 4 bases and J by 9 bases. This CDR3 is 15 amino acids long.

V gene TRBV15 combines with J gene TRBJ2-1; D might be TRBD1 (5 bases). Germline V gene data show CDR1 as LNHNV and CDR2 as YYDKDF (reference sequence). V was cut by 0 bases and J by 3 bases, with 12 bases left in between. The CDR3 loop spans 16 amino acids. This chain's CDR3 is CATSRDQGTVYNEQFF. DNA for the CDR3: TGTGCCACCAGCAGAGATCAGGGAACAGTCTACAATGAGCAGTTCTTC.

The CDR3 reads CASKGDSNSYEQYF. Here the CDR3 DNA reads TGTGCCAGCAAGGGCGACAGTAACTCCTACGAGCAGTACTTC. This chain joins TRBV2 and TRBJ2-7, with D maybe TRBD1 (5 bases). The CDR3 spans 14 residues. Germline lookup yields CDR1 SNHLY and CDR2 FYNNEI. V lost 7 bases and J lost 0, with 13 bases in between.

The chain carries TRBV11-2 and TRBJ2-2; D gene ambiguous. Germline lookup yields CDR1 SGHAT and CDR2 FQNNGV. V was shortened by 5 bases and J by 1 base, with 5 bases between the two germline ends. This CDR3 has 13 residues. CDR3 coding DNA: TGTGCCAGCAGCCGTCTGAACACCGGGGAGCTGTTTTTT. Translating gives CASSRLNTGELFF.

The chain has TRBV19 and TRBJ1-2, with TRBD1 matching 9 bases. This CDR3 is 15 amino acids long. V trimming: 2 bases; J trimming: 5 bases; junction bases outside the gene matches: 6. Germline V CDR1 and CDR2: LNHDA, SQIVND (reference sequence). The CDR3 DNA reads TGTGCCAGTAGTATACGGACAGGGGAGGGGTATGGCTACACCTTC. It specifies CASSIRTGEGYGYTF.

The chain employs TRBV10-3 and TRBJ2-1; the D gene is possibly TRBD2 (5 bases). This CDR3 comprises 14 residues. Deletions cut 10 bases from V and 15 bases from J, with 28 bases between. Germline CDR1 reads ENHRY; CDR2 reads SYGVKD. This CDR3 reads CASSPTSRQILWFF. The DNA of the CDR3 is TGTGCCAGCTCCCCAACTAGTAGACAAATACTATGGTTCTTC.

The rearrangement links TRBV10-1 to TRBJ2-2, with no clear D. Germline V gene lookup returns CDR1 WNHNN and CDR2 SYGVQD (reference sequence). V lost 3 bases to trimming and J lost 1 base, with 6 bases between them. The CDR3 has 14 residues. The CDR3 reads CASSDRWNTGELFF. CDR3 nucleotides: TGCGCCAGCAGTGACAGGTGGAACACCGGGGAGCTGTTTTTT.

For the CDR3, the DNA is TGTGCCAGTAGTAGGCCCGGGACAGGGCGTCAGCCCCAGCATTTT. Translation: CASSRPGTGRQPQHF. V and J are TRBV19 and TRBJ1-5, with 9 bases matching TRBD1. Per germline, CDR1 LNHDA and CDR2 SQIVND (reference sequence). Unmatched junction bases numbered 7, after V lost 4 bases and J lost 6 bases. CDR3 length: 15 amino acids.

The chain combines TRBV5-1 with TRBJ1-6; D is perhaps TRBD1 (5 bases). V lost 2 bases, J lost 10 bases, and 13 bases lay in between. CDR1 and CDR2 (germline): SGHRS, YFSETQ. The CDR3 runs to 14 residues. DNA of the CDR3: TGCGCCAGCAGCTTCGGGCAGGGTAACTCACCCCTCCACTTT. Translating it yields CASSFGQGNSPLHF.

This chain links TRBV14 with TRBJ2-7; the match to TRBD2 covers 12 bases. The CDR3 runs 16 residues. After removal of 2 bases from V and 10 bases from J, the junction contained 12 bases not matched to a gene. In germline, CDR1 is SGHDN, CDR2 FVKESK. CDR3 loop: CASSQYGPSGRADQYF. The DNA of the CDR3 is TGTGCCAGCAGCCAATACGGACCTAGCGGGAGGGCCGATCAGTACTTC. Using reference TRBV14 and TRBJ2-7 for the parts outside the CDR3, the full variable domain is EAGVTQFPSHSVIEKGQTVTLRCDPISGHDNLYWYRRVMGKEIKFLLHFVKESKQDESGMPNNRFLAERTGGTYSTLKVQPAELEDSGVYFCASSQYGPSGRADQYFGPGTRLTVT.

The chain links TRBV27 to TRBJ1-1; TRBD1 is a possible D gene (5 bases). The CDR3 consists of 17 residues. Trimming pared 3 bases from V and 1 base from J, leaving 18 bases between. Germline values: CDR1 MNHEY, CDR2 SMNVEV (reference sequence). CDR3 residues: CASSFPRGGKGNTEAFF. The CDR3 nucleotides are TGTGCCAGCAGTTTCCCCCGTGGGGGGAAAGGGAACACTGAAGCTTTCTTT.

The CDR3 region has the DNA TGTGCCAGCAGCTTCGACAGGGGGGGGACTGAAGCTTTCTTT. It encodes CASSFDRGGTEAFF. The rearrangement joins TRBV11-2 to TRBJ1-1, with TRBD1 matching over 9 bases. Looked up from germline, CDR1 is SGHAT and CDR2 is FQNNGV. The junction had 4 bases not matched to a gene; V was cut back by 3 bases and J by 5 bases. The CDR3 covers 14 residues.

The chain employs TRBV2 and TRBJ1-6, with a weak D call TRBD1 (5 bases). This CDR3 is built from 15 residues. Between the trimmed V and J ends, which lost 5 bases and 5 bases, there was a span of 13 bases. Germline CDR1 reads SNHLY; CDR2 reads FYNNEI. CDR3 nucleotide sequence: TGTGCCAGCAGTAGAGCGGGACTGAATAATTCACCCCTCCACTTT. It yields the protein CASSRAGLNNSPLHF.

The chain has TRBV9 and TRBJ1-1; TRBD1 might be the D (6 bases). The CDR3 is made up of 16 amino acids. The V and J ends lost 2 bases and 3 bases respectively, with 17 bases between them. Per germline, CDR1 SGDLS and CDR2 YYNGEE. CDR3 in amino acids: CASSVAGTGKYTEAFF. As DNA, the CDR3 is TGTGCCAGCAGCGTCGCAGGAACAGGGAAATACACTGAAGCTTTCTTT.

This clone was seen a few times. The chain employs TRBV4-3 and TRBJ2-2, with no clear D. Germline CDR1 LGHNA, CDR2 YSLEER. V shed 0 bases and J shed 10 bases, with 15 bases lying between them. CDR3 length equals 15 residues. The CDR3 region has the DNA TGCGCCAGCAGCCAAGACGTGGGCCCGGTGGCGGAGCTGTTTTTT. It encodes CASSQDVGPVAELFF.

The chain combines TRBV29-1 with TRBJ2-7; D is perhaps TRBD2 (5 bases). With 2 bases removed from V and 0 bases from J, the gap between germline ends came to 8 bases. Germline V CDR1 and CDR2: SQVTM, ANQGSEA. This CDR3 has 13 residues. The DNA of the CDR3 is TGCAGCGTTGAATCTGGGAGCTCCTACGAGCAGTACTTC. This translates into CSVESGSSYEQYF.

The chain recombines TRBV15 with TRBJ1-4; the match to TRBD1 covers 7 bases. The ends lost 0 bases at V and 8 bases at J; junction bases unmatched: 3. Germline V CDR1 and CDR2: LNHNV, YYDKDF (reference sequence). This CDR3 has 14 residues. The CDR3 protein is CATSRDGTDEKLFF. The CDR3 bases are TGTGCCACCAGCAGAGATGGGACAGACGAAAAACTGTTTTTT.

This clone was counted once. This chain connects TRBV25-1 to TRBJ2-5; 7 nucleotides agree with TRBD1. CDR3 length: 14 residues. Germline CDR1 and CDR2: MGHDK and SYGVNS. Trimming took 7 bases from V and 5 from J; bases not matched to a gene: 10. The CDR3 DNA sequence: TGTGCCAGCATCGAACAGGGGAGAGGGGAGACCCAGTACTTC. This codes for CASIEQGRGETQYF.

The V gene is TRBV2, the J gene TRBJ1-6; 9 bases are a match to TRBD1. Trimming removed 6 bases from V and 1 base from J; junction bases left unmatched: 7. Germline V gene lookup returns CDR1 SNHLY and CDR2 FYNNEI. This CDR3 region has 17 residues. The CDR3 nucleotides read TGTGCCAGCAGGTTAGGGACAGGGAGTTCCTATAATTCACCCCTCCACTTT. It encodes CASRLGTGSSYNSPLHF.

This chain links TRBV2 with TRBJ2-7; D unresolved. Germline V gives CDR1 SNHLY, CDR2 FYNNEI. V shed 4 bases and J shed 5 bases, with 9 bases lying between them. The CDR3 totals 12 residues. In nucleotides, the CDR3 is TGTGCCAGCAGTGGGTTGGCCAACGAGCAGTACTTC. Translation gives CASSGLANEQYF.

The CDR3 spells CASSPFLGRPNEAFF. As DNA, the CDR3 is TGTGCCAGCAGCCCTTTTTTGGGGAGACCAAACGAAGCTTTCTTT. The chain links TRBV7-3 to TRBJ1-1; no definite D call. This CDR3 is 15 amino acids long. V was cut by 5 bases and J by 8 bases, with 21 bases left in between. Per germline, CDR1 SGHTA and CDR2 FQGTGA.

V gene TRBV11-2 combines with J gene TRBJ1-3; D is undetermined. Germline V gives CDR1 SGHAT, CDR2 FQNNGV. This CDR3 comprises 15 residues. Trimming removed 0 bases at V and 2 bases at J, with 8 bases between. In nucleotides, the CDR3 is TGTGCCAGCAGCTTAGACTTAGAGGCTGGAAACACCATATATTTT. It specifies CASSLDLEAGNTIYF.

The genes are TRBV27 and TRBJ2-7, with a tentative D call TRBD2 (5 bases). This CDR3 region has 15 residues. V was cut by 2 bases and J by 0 bases, with 11 bases left in between. Germline CDR1 MNHEY, CDR2 SMNVEV (reference sequence). Here the CDR3 DNA reads TGTGCCAGCAGTTTAGGGAGCGGTAGCTCCTACGAGCAGTACTTC. Protein: CASSLGSGSSYEQYF.